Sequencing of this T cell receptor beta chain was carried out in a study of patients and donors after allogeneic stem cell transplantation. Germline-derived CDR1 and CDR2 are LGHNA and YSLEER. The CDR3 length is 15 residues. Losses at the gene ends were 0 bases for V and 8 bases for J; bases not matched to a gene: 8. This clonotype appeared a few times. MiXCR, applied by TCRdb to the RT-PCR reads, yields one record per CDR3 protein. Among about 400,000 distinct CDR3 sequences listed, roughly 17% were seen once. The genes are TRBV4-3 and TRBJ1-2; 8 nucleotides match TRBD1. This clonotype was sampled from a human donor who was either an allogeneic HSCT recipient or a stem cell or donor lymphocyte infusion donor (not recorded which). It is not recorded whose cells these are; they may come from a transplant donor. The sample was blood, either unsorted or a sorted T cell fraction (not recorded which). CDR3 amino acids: CASSQEPRTGKGYTF. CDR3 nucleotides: TGCGCCAGCAGCCAAGAACCACGGACAGGGAAGGGCTACACCTTC.